The present entry profiles one TCR beta chain with its context. Antigen unknown. The PCR ran on 60 Vbeta and 13 Jbeta primers. Clones were read by immunoSEQ multiplex PCR, and TCRdb kept only the in-frame ones, dropping some. The sample contains about 110,000 clones, 74% of which appear only once. The sample originates from a study of cytomegalovirus exposure and HLA in healthy donors. CDR1 and CDR2 (germline): MNHNY, SVGAGI (reference sequence). V was trimmed by 6 bases and J by 6 bases, leaving 9 bases between them. The CDR3 spans 11 residues. At sampling all donors were nominally healthy, likely with unrecorded immune exposures. Study-wide points: Apparent HLA restriction characterized most CMV-associated TCR beta chains in a later analysis.

The chain joins TRBV6-6 to TRBJ2-7; D gene ambiguous. The receptor was isolated from a man in his forties or fifties in good health and CMV-seropositive. Sequenced sample: PBMCs. CDR3 DNA sequence: TGTGCCAGCAGCAGAGGTCCCGAGCAGTACTTC. Its protein is CASSRGPEQYF.